A selection of T cell receptor beta chains follows, all from one sample in a study of control samples from healthy donors and cancer patients. The protocol was immunoSEQ multiplex PCR, while the TCRdb copy is restricted to in-frame clones and leaves out a portion. The sample comprises fewer than 120,000 clones, around nine tenths of which are singletons, and 3.7% rests with the top ten. Source material: PBMCs. The source is a woman in her fifties or sixties with lung cancer. The CDR3 runs from the conserved cysteine through the conserved F or W. A D gene is named only where the DNA matches it firmly. Expanded clones are given a class, and other clones once, few, many or no size at all.

V gene: TRBV2
clone size: -
D gene: -
J gene: TRBJ1-1
CDR3 protein: CARAGLGTTEAFF
CDR3 DNA: TGTGCCAGAGCGGGCCTCGGGACCACTGAAGCTTTCTTT

V gene: TRBV5-1
clone size: -
D gene: TRBD1
J gene: TRBJ1-2
CDR3 protein: CASSWGAGGPTNYGYTF
CDR3 DNA: TGCGCCAGCAGCTGGGGGGCAGGGGGTCCTACTAACTATGGCTACACCTTC

V gene: TRBV7-9
clone size: -
D gene: -
J gene: TRBJ1-1
CDR3 protein: CASSPDGQWNTEAFF
CDR3 DNA: TGTGCCAGCAGCCCAGATGGACAATGGAACACTGAAGCTTTCTTT

V gene: TRBV19
clone size: -
D gene: -
J gene: TRBJ2-7
CDR3 protein: CASSAGDGASYEQYF
CDR3 DNA: TGTGCCAGTAGTGCAGGGGACGGGGCCTCCTACGAGCAGTACTTC

V gene: TRBV19
clone size: once
D gene: TRBD2
J gene: TRBJ2-3
CDR3 protein: CASSLKPGLAGEATDTQYF
CDR3 DNA: TGTGCCAGTAGTCTAAAGCCGGGACTAGCGGGAGAAGCCACAGATACGCAGTATTTT

V gene: TRBV7-2
clone size: -
D gene: TRBD1
J gene: TRBJ1-5
CDR3 protein: CASSFGRGGQLNQPQHF
CDR3 DNA: TGTGCCAGCAGCTTCGGCCGCGGGGGACAGTTAAATCAGCCCCAGCATTTT

V gene: TRBV7-9
clone size: -
D gene: -
J gene: TRBJ1-1
CDR3 protein: CASSHGEGATEAFF
CDR3 DNA: TGTGCCAGCAGCCACGGGGAGGGAGCCACTGAAGCTTTCTTT

V gene: TRBV6-4
clone size: -
D gene: -
J gene: TRBJ2-2
CDR3 protein: CASSEQGSGELFF
CDR3 DNA: TGTGCCAGCAGTGAACAGGGTTCTGGGGAGCTGTTTTTT

V gene: TRBV30
clone size: -
D gene: -
J gene: TRBJ2-3
CDR3 protein: CAWTLPPLTTDTQYF
CDR3 DNA: TGTGCCTGGACTCTTCCTCCACTGACTACAGATACGCAGTATTTT

V gene: TRBV5-1
clone size: -
D gene: TRBD1
J gene: TRBJ1-2
CDR3 protein: CASSSEGQASYGYTF
CDR3 DNA: TGCGCCAGCAGCTCCGAGGGACAGGCTTCCTATGGCTACACCTTC

V gene: TRBV20-1
clone size: once
D gene: -
J gene: TRBJ2-1
CDR3 protein: CSASRGALYNEQFF
CDR3 DNA: TGCAGTGCCAGTCGAGGGGCCTTATACAATGAGCAGTTCTTC

V gene: TRBV12-3/TRBV12-4
clone size: -
D gene: -
J gene: TRBJ1-2
CDR3 protein: CASRSLANYGYTF
CDR3 DNA: TGTGCCAGCAGGAGTCTAGCTAACTATGGCTACACCTTC

V gene: TRBV19
clone size: once
D gene: TRBD2
J gene: TRBJ2-1
CDR3 protein: CASSILAGGLDEQFF
CDR3 DNA: TGTGCCAGTAGTATTCTAGCGGGGGGGCTGGATGAGCAGTTCTTC

V gene: TRBV9
clone size: -
D gene: -
J gene: TRBJ2-1
CDR3 protein: CASSVAAPSSYNEQFF
CDR3 DNA: TGTGCCAGCAGCGTAGCCGCCCCTAGCTCCTACAATGAGCAGTTCTTC

V gene: TRBV21-1
clone size: -
D gene: -
J gene: TRBJ1-1
CDR3 protein: CASSPRDRENTEAFF
CDR3 DNA: TGTGCCAGCAGCCCTCGGGACAGGGAGAACACTGAAGCTTTCTTT

V gene: TRBV5-5
clone size: -
D gene: -
J gene: TRBJ1-1
CDR3 protein: CASLPPGTGNTEAFF
CDR3 DNA: TGTGCCAGCCTGCCGCCGGGGACGGGGAACACTGAAGCTTTCTTT

V gene: TRBV29-1
clone size: -
D gene: -
J gene: TRBJ2-7
CDR3 protein: CSGRLLREDEQYF
CDR3 DNA: TGCAGCGGGCGCCTTCTACGTGAGGACGAGCAGTACTTC

V gene: TRBV5-1
clone size: -
D gene: -
J gene: TRBJ1-3
CDR3 protein: CASSLAGTSGNTIYF
CDR3 DNA: TGCGCCAGCAGCTTGGCCGGCACCTCTGGAAACACCATATATTTT

V gene: TRBV9
clone size: -
D gene: -
J gene: TRBJ1-3
CDR3 protein: CASSVDSRVGNTIYF
CDR3 DNA: TGTGCCAGCAGCGTAGACTCCAGGGTTGGAAACACCATATATTTT

V gene: TRBV7-6
clone size: -
D gene: -
J gene: TRBJ1-4
CDR3 protein: CASSLGAGEKEKLFF
CDR3 DNA: TGTGCCAGCAGCTTAGGGGCAGGGGAGAAAGAAAAACTGTTTTTT

V gene: TRBV19
clone size: -
D gene: TRBD1
J gene: TRBJ1-2
CDR3 protein: CASSIAGGKANYGYTF
CDR3 DNA: TGTGCCAGTAGTATCGCAGGGGGTAAAGCTAACTATGGCTACACCTTC

V gene: TRBV5-6
clone size: -
D gene: TRBD1
J gene: TRBJ2-2
CDR3 protein: CVSSAPRDSLTGELFF
CDR3 DNA: TGTGTCAGCAGCGCCCCCCGGGACAGCCTCACCGGGGAGCTGTTTTTT

V gene: TRBV7-2
clone size: -
D gene: TRBD2
J gene: TRBJ2-3
CDR3 protein: CASSPIAGFTDTQYF
CDR3 DNA: TGTGCCAGCAGCCCTATAGCGGGTTTCACAGATACGCAGTATTTT

V gene: TRBV4-1
clone size: -
D gene: TRBD2
J gene: TRBJ2-2
CDR3 protein: CASSQDGGLAGANTGELFF
CDR3 DNA: TGCGCCAGCAGCCAAGACGGGGGACTAGCGGGAGCGAACACCGGGGAGCTGTTTTTT

V gene: TRBV6-4
clone size: -
D gene: -
J gene: TRBJ2-3
CDR3 protein: CASRATGSDTQYF
CDR3 DNA: TGTGCCAGCAGGGCTACAGGGTCAGATACGCAGTATTTT

V gene: TRBV21-1
clone size: -
D gene: -
J gene: TRBJ2-5
CDR3 protein: CASSRRAQETQYF
CDR3 DNA: TGTGCCAGCTCGCGGAGGGCCCAAGAGACCCAGTACTTC

V gene: TRBV18
clone size: -
D gene: TRBD1
J gene: TRBJ2-7
CDR3 protein: CASSRRAGTGGGYEQYF
CDR3 DNA: TGTGCCAGCTCACGCCGCGCGGGGACAGGGGGCGGTTACGAGCAGTACTTC

V gene: TRBV15
clone size: -
D gene: -
J gene: TRBJ2-1
CDR3 protein: CATSRDSATYNEQFF
CDR3 DNA: TGTGCCACCAGCAGAGACTCGGCGACATACAATGAGCAGTTCTTC

V gene: TRBV5-1
clone size: -
D gene: -
J gene: TRBJ1-2
CDR3 protein: CASSLRADGFGYTF
CDR3 DNA: TGCGCCAGCAGCTTGAGGGCAGACGGTTTCGGCTACACCTTC

V gene: TRBV15
clone size: -
D gene: -
J gene: TRBJ1-4
CDR3 protein: CATSRELEPNEKLFF
CDR3 DNA: TGTGCCACCAGCAGAGAACTGGAGCCTAATGAAAAACTGTTTTTT

V gene: TRBV18
clone size: -
D gene: TRBD1
J gene: TRBJ1-2
CDR3 protein: CASSPTQGWEYYGYTF
CDR3 DNA: TGTGCCAGCTCACCAACACAGGGGTGGGAATACTATGGCTACACCTTC

V gene: TRBV19
clone size: -
D gene: TRBD1
J gene: TRBJ1-4
CDR3 protein: CASGQGALNEKLFF
CDR3 DNA: TGTGCCAGCGGACAGGGGGCCCTTAATGAAAAACTGTTTTTT

V gene: TRBV6-4
clone size: -
D gene: -
J gene: TRBJ1-5
CDR3 protein: CASSDSVKGFNQPQHF
CDR3 DNA: TGTGCCAGCAGTGATTCAGTAAAGGGGTTTAATCAGCCCCAGCATTTT

V gene: TRBV5-1
clone size: -
D gene: -
J gene: TRBJ1-1
CDR3 protein: CASRSGGALNTEAFF
CDR3 DNA: TGCGCCAGCAGGAGTGGCGGGGCACTGAACACTGAAGCTTTCTTT

V gene: TRBV19
clone size: -
D gene: -
J gene: TRBJ2-5
CDR3 protein: CASSIGAVQETQYF
CDR3 DNA: TGTGCCAGTAGTATTGGGGCAGTTCAAGAGACCCAGTACTTC

V gene: TRBV9
clone size: -
D gene: -
J gene: TRBJ1-1
CDR3 protein: CASSVRPGNTEAFF
CDR3 DNA: TGTGCCAGCAGCGTAAGACCGGGGAACACTGAAGCTTTCTTT

V gene: TRBV29-1
clone size: -
D gene: -
J gene: TRBJ2-2
CDR3 protein: CSVAWTGELFF
CDR3 DNA: TGCAGCGTTGCGTGGACCGGGGAGCTGTTTTTT

V gene: TRBV3-1/TRBV3-2
clone size: -
D gene: -
J gene: TRBJ2-1
CDR3 protein: CASSQVARGIHEQFF
CDR3 DNA: TGTGCCAGCAGCCAAGTCGCTCGGGGTATCCATGAGCAGTTCTTC

V gene: TRBV10-3
clone size: few
D gene: -
J gene: TRBJ1-2
CDR3 protein: CAITAHTGTNYGYTF
CDR3 DNA: TGTGCCATCACCGCCCACACGGGAACTAACTATGGCTACACCTTC

V gene: TRBV9
clone size: -
D gene: -
J gene: TRBJ2-1
CDR3 protein: CASSVAQAGYNEQFF
CDR3 DNA: TGTGCCAGCAGCGTAGCACAGGCGGGCTACAATGAGCAGTTCTTC

V gene: TRBV12-3/TRBV12-4
clone size: -
D gene: -
J gene: TRBJ2-7
CDR3 protein: CASSRDSYEQYF
CDR3 DNA: TGTGCCAGCAGTCGGGACTCCTACGAGCAGTACTTC

V gene: TRBV18
clone size: -
D gene: -
J gene: TRBJ2-2
CDR3 protein: CASSATRLSVTGELFF
CDR3 DNA: TGTGCCAGCTCAGCTACCAGATTATCTGTCACCGGGGAGCTGTTTTTT

V gene: TRBV28
clone size: -
D gene: TRBD1
J gene: TRBJ2-7
CDR3 protein: CASSWGTGVKYF
CDR3 DNA: TGTGCCAGCAGTTGGGGGACAGGGGTAAAGTACTTC

V gene: TRBV29-1
clone size: -
D gene: TRBD1
J gene: TRBJ1-3
CDR3 protein: CSVAGQGGTGNTIYF
CDR3 DNA: TGCAGCGTCGCGGGACAGGGTGGAACTGGAAACACCATATATTTT

V gene: TRBV6-5
clone size: -
D gene: -
J gene: TRBJ1-3
CDR3 protein: CASSYWGGNTIYF
CDR3 DNA: TGTGCCAGCAGTTACTGGGGGGGAAACACCATATATTTT

V gene: TRBV25-1
clone size: -
D gene: -
J gene: TRBJ1-1
CDR3 protein: CASSGRVNTEAFF
CDR3 DNA: TGTGCCAGCAGTGGAAGGGTTAACACTGAAGCTTTCTTT

V gene: TRBV6-1
clone size: -
D gene: TRBD2
J gene: TRBJ2-3
CDR3 protein: CASSAQAGGNTDTQYF
CDR3 DNA: TGTGCCAGCAGTGCTCAAGCGGGAGGAAACACAGATACGCAGTATTTT

V gene: TRBV3-1/TRBV3-2
clone size: once
D gene: TRBD1
J gene: TRBJ1-2
CDR3 protein: CASSQGYEGAYGYTF
CDR3 DNA: TGTGCCAGCAGCCAAGGATACGAGGGGGCCTATGGCTACACCTTC

V gene: TRBV18
clone size: -
D gene: -
J gene: TRBJ1-2
CDR3 protein: CASSHQGGDGYTF
CDR3 DNA: TGTGCCAGCTCACACCAAGGAGGGGATGGCTACACCTTC

V gene: TRBV3-1/TRBV3-2
clone size: -
D gene: -
J gene: TRBJ2-5
CDR3 protein: CASSQGHATQYF
CDR3 DNA: TGTGCCAGCAGCCAAGGCCACGCGACCCAGTACTTC

V gene: TRBV18
clone size: -
D gene: TRBD1
J gene: TRBJ2-5
CDR3 protein: CASSLDRGQETQYF
CDR3 DNA: TGTGCCAGCTCACTCGACAGGGGGCAAGAGACCCAGTACTTC

V gene: TRBV19
clone size: -
D gene: TRBD2
J gene: TRBJ2-3
CDR3 protein: CATGLAGGFSSTDTQYF
CDR3 DNA: TGTGCCACCGGACTAGCGGGGGGGTTCTCTAGCACAGATACGCAGTATTTT

V gene: TRBV4-1
clone size: -
D gene: TRBD1
J gene: TRBJ2-4
CDR3 protein: CASSQGQGANIQYF
CDR3 DNA: TGCGCCAGCAGCCAGGGGCAGGGGGCGAACATTCAGTACTTC

V gene: TRBV27
clone size: -
D gene: -
J gene: TRBJ1-6
CDR3 protein: CASSLRGGLGASSPLHF
CDR3 DNA: TGTGCCAGCAGTTTAAGAGGGGGGCTGGGGGCAAGTTCACCCCTCCACTTT

V gene: TRBV5-6
clone size: -
D gene: TRBD2
J gene: TRBJ2-5
CDR3 protein: CASSFSGLERQETQYF
CDR3 DNA: TGTGCCAGCAGCTTCAGTGGACTAGAGCGTCAAGAGACCCAGTACTTC

V gene: TRBV5-4
clone size: few
D gene: -
J gene: TRBJ2-1
CDR3 protein: CASSLDSNEQFF
CDR3 DNA: TGTGCCAGCAGCTTGGACTCGAATGAGCAGTTCTTC

V gene: TRBV4-1
clone size: once
D gene: -
J gene: TRBJ2-2
CDR3 protein: CASSQDPGSGLANTGELFF
CDR3 DNA: TGCGCCAGCAGCCAAGACCCCGGGAGCGGGCTCGCGAACACCGGGGAGCTGTTTTTT

V gene: TRBV11-2
clone size: -
D gene: -
J gene: TRBJ2-2
CDR3 protein: CASSPALGQRTGELFF
CDR3 DNA: TGTGCCAGCAGTCCGGCACTGGGACAAAGGACCGGGGAGCTGTTTTTT

V gene: TRBV4-2
clone size: -
D gene: TRBD2
J gene: TRBJ2-2
CDR3 protein: CASSHTGTSDGGELFF
CDR3 DNA: TGTGCCAGCAGCCATACCGGGACTAGCGACGGCGGGGAGCTGTTTTTT